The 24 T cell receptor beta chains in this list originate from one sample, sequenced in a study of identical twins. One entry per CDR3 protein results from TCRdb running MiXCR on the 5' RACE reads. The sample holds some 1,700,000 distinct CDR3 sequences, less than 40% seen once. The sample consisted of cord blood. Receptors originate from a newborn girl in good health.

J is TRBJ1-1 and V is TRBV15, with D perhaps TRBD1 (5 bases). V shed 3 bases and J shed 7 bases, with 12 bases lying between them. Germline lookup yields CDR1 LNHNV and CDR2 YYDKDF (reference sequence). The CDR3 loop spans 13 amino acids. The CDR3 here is CATSSSGLGEAFF. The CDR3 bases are TGTGCCACCAGCAGTTCAGGGTTAGGTGAAGCTTTCTTT.

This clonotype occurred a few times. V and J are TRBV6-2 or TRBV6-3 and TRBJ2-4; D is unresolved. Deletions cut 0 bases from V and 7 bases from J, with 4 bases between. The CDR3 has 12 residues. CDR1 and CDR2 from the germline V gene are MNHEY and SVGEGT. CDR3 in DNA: TGTGCCAGCAGTTACTCACAGAACATTCAGTACTTC. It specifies CASSYSQNIQYF.

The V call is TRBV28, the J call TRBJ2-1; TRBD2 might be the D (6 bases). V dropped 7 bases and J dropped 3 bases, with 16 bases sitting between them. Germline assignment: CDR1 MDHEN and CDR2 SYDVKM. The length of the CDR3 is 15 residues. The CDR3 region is CASTLGGGDYNEQFF. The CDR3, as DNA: TGTGCCAGCACCCTTGGGGGAGGAGACTACAATGAGCAGTTCTTC.

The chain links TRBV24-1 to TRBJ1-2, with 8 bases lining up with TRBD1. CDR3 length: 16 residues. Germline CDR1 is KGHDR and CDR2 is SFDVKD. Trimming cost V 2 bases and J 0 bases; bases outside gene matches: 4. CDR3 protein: CATSDSGTGSNYGYTF. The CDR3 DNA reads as TGTGCCACCAGTGATTCGGGGACAGGCTCTAACTATGGCTACACCTTC.

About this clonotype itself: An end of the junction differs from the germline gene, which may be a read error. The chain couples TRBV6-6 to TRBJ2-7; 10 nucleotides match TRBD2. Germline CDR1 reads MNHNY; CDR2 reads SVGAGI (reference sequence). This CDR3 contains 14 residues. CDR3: CANSSTSGIYEQYF. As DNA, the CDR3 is TGTGCCAACAGTTCCACTAGCGGGATTTACGAGCAGTACTTC.

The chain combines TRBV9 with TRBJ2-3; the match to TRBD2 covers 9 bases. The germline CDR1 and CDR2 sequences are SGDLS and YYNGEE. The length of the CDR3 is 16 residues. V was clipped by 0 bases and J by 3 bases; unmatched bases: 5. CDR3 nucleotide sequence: TGTGCCAGCAGCGTAGGGGCAGCGGGAGGAACAGATACGCAGTATTTT. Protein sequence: CASSVGAAGGTDTQYF.

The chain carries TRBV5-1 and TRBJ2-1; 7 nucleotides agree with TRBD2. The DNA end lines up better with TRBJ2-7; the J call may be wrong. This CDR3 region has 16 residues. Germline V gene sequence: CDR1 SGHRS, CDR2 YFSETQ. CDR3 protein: CASSLSLAGFYNEQYF. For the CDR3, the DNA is TGCGCCAGCAGCCTATCCTTAGCGGGCTTCTACAATGAGCAGTACTTC.

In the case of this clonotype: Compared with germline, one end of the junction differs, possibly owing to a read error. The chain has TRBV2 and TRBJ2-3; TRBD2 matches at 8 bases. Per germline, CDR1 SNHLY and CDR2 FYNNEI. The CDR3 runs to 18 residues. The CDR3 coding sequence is TGTGCCAGCAGTGATCTCGGTCTTAGCGGGATTGAGCCAGATACACAGTATTTT. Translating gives CASSDLGLSGIEPDTQYF.

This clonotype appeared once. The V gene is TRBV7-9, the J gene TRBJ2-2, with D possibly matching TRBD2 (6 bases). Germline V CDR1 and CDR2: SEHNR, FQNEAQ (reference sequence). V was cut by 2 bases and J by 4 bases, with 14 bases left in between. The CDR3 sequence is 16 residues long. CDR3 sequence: CASSLRAGSATGELFF. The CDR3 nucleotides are TGTGCCAGCAGCTTAAGAGCGGGTTCTGCCACCGGGGAGCTGTTTTTT.

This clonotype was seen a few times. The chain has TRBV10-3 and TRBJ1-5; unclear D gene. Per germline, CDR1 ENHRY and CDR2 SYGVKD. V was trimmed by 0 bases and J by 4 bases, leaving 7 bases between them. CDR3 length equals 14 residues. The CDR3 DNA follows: TGTGCCATCAGTGAGTCTTTTGATAATCAGCCCCAGCATTTT. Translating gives CAISESFDNQPQHF.

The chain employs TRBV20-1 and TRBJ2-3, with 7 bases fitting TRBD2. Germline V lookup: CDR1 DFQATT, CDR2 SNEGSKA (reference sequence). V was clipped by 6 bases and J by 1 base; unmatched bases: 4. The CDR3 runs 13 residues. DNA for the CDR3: TGCAGTGCCGTGGGGGGGGGCACAGATACGCAGTATTTT. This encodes CSAVGGGTDTQYF.

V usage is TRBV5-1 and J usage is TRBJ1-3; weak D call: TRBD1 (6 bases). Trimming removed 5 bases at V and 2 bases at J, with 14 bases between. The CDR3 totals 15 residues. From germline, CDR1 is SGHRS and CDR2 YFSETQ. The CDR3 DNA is TGCGCCAGCAGTCGGGGGCAGGGCACTGGAAACACCATATATTTT. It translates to CASSRGQGTGNTIYF.

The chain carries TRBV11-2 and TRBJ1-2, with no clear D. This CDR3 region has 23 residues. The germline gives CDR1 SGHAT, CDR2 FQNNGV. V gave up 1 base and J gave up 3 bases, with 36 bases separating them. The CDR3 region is CASSLVVLRVRQSPVGKDYGYTF. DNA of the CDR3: TGTGCCAGCAGCTTAGTGGTACTTAGGGTTCGCCAAAGCCCTGTGGGGAAGGACTATGGCTACACCTTC.

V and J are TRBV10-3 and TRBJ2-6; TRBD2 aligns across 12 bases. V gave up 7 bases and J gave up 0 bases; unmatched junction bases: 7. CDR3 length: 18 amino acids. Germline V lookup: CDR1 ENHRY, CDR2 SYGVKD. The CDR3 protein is CAITGTSGSFSGANVLTF. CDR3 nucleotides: TGTGCCATCACCGGGACTAGCGGGTCGTTCTCTGGGGCCAACGTCCTGACTTTC.

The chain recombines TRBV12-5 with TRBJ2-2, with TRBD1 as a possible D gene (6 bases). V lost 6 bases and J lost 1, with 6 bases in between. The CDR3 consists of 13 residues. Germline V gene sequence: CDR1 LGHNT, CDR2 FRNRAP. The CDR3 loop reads CASGGQNTGELFF. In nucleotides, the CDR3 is TGTGCTAGTGGGGGACAGAACACCGGGGAGCTGTTTTTT.

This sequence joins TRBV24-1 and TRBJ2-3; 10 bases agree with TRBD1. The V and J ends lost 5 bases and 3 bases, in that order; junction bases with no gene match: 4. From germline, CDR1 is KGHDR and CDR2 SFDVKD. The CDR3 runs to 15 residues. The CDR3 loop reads CATSATGGGTDTQYF. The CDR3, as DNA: TGTGCCACCAGTGCGACAGGGGGCGGGACAGATACGCAGTATTTT.

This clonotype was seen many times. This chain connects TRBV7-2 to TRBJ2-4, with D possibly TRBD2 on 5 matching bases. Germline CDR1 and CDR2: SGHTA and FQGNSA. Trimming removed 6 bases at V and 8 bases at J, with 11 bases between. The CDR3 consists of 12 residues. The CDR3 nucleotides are TGTGCCAGCAGTAACGCGGGCGACATTCAGTACTTC. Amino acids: CASSNAGDIQYF.

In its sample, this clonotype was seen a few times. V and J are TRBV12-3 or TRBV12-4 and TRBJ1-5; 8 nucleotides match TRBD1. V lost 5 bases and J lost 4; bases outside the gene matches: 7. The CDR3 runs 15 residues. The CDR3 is CASSPSDRVNQPQHF. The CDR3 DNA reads TGTGCCAGCAGTCCCTCGGACAGGGTAAATCAGCCCCAGCATTTT.

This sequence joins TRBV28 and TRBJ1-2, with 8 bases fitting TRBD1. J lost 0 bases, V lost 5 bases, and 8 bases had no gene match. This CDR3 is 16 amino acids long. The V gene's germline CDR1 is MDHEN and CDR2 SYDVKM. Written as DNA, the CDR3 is TGTGCCAGCAGTCCGATCCGGACAGGGTCTAACTATGGCTACACCTTC. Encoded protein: CASSPIRTGSNYGYTF.

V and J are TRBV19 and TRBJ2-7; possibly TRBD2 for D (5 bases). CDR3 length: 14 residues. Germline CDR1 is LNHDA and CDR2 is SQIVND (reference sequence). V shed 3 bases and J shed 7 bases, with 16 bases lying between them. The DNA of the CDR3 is TGTGCCAGTAGTATGGCTAGCCCCTACAATGAGCAGTACTTC. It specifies CASSMASPYNEQYF.

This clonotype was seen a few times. The CDR3 region is CASTPEGSRGYTF. The CDR3 region has the DNA TGTGCCAGCACCCCCGAAGGGAGCCGAGGCTACACCTTC. V usage is TRBV28 and J usage is TRBJ1-2; D ambiguous. The CDR3 is made up of 13 amino acids. The ends were cut back, 7 bases at V and 8 bases at J, with 17 bases in the middle. CDR1 MDHEN and CDR2 SYDVKM come from the germline V gene.

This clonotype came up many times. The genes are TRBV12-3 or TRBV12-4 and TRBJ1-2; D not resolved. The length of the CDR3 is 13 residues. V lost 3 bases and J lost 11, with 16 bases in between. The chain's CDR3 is CASSLDLRTGYTF. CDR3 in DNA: TGTGCCAGCAGTTTGGACCTCAGGACTGGGTACACCTTC.

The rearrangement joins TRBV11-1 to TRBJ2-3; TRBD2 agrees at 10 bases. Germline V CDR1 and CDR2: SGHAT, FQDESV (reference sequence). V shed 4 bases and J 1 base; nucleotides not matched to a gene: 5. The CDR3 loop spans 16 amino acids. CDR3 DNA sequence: TGTGCCAGCAGCTCATCCGGGACTAGCGGCACAGATACGCAGTATTTT. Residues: CASSSSGTSGTDTQYF.

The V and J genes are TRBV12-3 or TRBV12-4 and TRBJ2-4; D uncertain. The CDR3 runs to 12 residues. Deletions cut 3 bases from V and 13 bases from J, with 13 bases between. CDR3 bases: TGTGCCAGCAGTTTGTCTCCCCAAGAGCAGTACTTC. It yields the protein CASSLSPQEQYF.